This is a list of T cell receptor beta chains from one sample in a study of blood T cell repertoires in COVID-19. The protocol was immunoSEQ multiplex PCR, while the TCRdb copy is restricted to in-frame clones and leaves out a portion. The sample holds about 670,000 clones; 80% to 90% are singletons and the top ten take about 0.26%. The specimen was peripheral blood. Receptor source: a woman under 30 with acute or convalescent COVID-19. The CDR3 runs from the conserved cysteine through the conserved F or W. The D gene is left open where the match is weak. Expanded clones get a size class; other rows say once, few or many, or leave the size out.

>TRBV6-5|TRBJ1-3|.|.
CASVEDGGGGNTIYF
TGTGCCAGCGTGGAAGATGGAGGAGGTGGAAACACCATATATTTT
>TRBV23-1|TRBJ2-7|.|.
CASSQSHTPVEQYF
TGCGCCAGCAGTCAATCGCATACTCCGGTCGAGCAGTACTTC
>TRBV6-5|TRBJ2-5|.|.
CASTPWVGRETQYF
TGTGCCAGCACCCCCTGGGTGGGGCGGGAGACCCAGTACTTC
>TRBV21-1|TRBJ1-2|.|.
CASSPQAARGYTF
TGTGCCAGCAGCCCACAGGCGGCGAGAGGCTACACCTTC
>TRBV7-6|TRBJ2-5|TRBD1|.
CASSLGTGLQETQYF
TGTGCCAGCAGCTTAGGGACAGGGCTACAAGAGACCCAGTACTTC
>TRBV7-6|TRBJ1-3|.|.
CASSLGAGDLAGNTIYF
TGTGCCAGCAGCTTAGGGGCAGGGGATTTGGCTGGAAACACCATATATTTT
>TRBV6-4|TRBJ1-2|TRBD1|.
CASSRQGYGYTF
TGTGCCAGCTCCAGACAGGGCTATGGCTACACCTTC
>TRBV4-3|TRBJ1-2|.|.
CASSQEVGLYGYTF
TGCGCCAGCAGCCAAGAAGTGGGACTCTATGGCTACACCTTC
>TRBV12-3/TRBV12-4|TRBJ1-2|TRBD1|.
CASTPQTGVGYTF
TGTGCCAGCACCCCTCAGACAGGGGTCGGCTACACCTTC
>TRBV9|TRBJ2-7|TRBD1|.
CASSEGTGQYEQYF
TGTGCCAGCAGCGAAGGGACAGGGCAGTACGAGCAGTACTTC
>TRBV6-5|TRBJ1-1|.|.
CASRFRRDTEAFF
TGTGCCAGCAGGTTCAGGAGGGACACTGAAGCTTTCTTT
>TRBV24-1|TRBJ2-1|TRBD2|.
CATSGAGGARNEQFF
TGTGCCACCAGTGGGGCGGGGGGGGCCCGAAATGAGCAGTTCTTC
>TRBV6-5|TRBJ2-1|TRBD2|.
CASTLAGANEQFF
TGTGCCAGCACCCTAGCGGGGGCTAATGAGCAGTTCTTC
>TRBV18|TRBJ2-5|.|.
CASSPPSLRQETQYF
TGTGCCAGCTCTCCCCCTTCCTTGAGACAAGAGACCCAGTACTTC
>TRBV6-5|TRBJ1-2|TRBD1|few
CASRSGQGGGYTF
TGTGCCAGCAGATCTGGACAGGGGGGTGGCTACACCTTC
>TRBV9|TRBJ2-5|TRBD1|once
CASSQGTAQETQYF
TGTGCCAGCAGCCAAGGGACAGCACAAGAGACCCAGTACTTC
>TRBV5-4|TRBJ1-1|.|.
CASSLQGWDTEAFF
TGTGCCAGCAGCTTGCAGGGTTGGGACACTGAAGCTTTCTTT
>TRBV6-6|TRBJ2-1|TRBD1|.
CASSYRDRVNEQFF
TGTGCCAGCAGTTACCGGGACAGGGTAAATGAGCAGTTCTTC
>TRBV10-3|TRBJ2-1|.|.
CAISESGGNDEQFF
TGTGCCATCAGTGAGTCTGGAGGAAACGATGAGCAGTTCTTC
>TRBV14|TRBJ2-7|.|.
CASSPQYSLYEQYF
TGTGCCAGCAGCCCCCAGTATTCCTTGTACGAGCAGTACTTC
>TRBV4-3|TRBJ1-2|.|once
CASSQDVRGNGYTF
TGCGCCAGCAGCCAAGATGTGAGAGGGAATGGCTACACCTTC
>TRBV19|TRBJ1-6|.|.
CASGAGLSVSSYNSPLHF
TGTGCCAGCGGTGCAGGGTTAAGTGTGAGCTCCTATAATTCACCCCTCCACTTT
>TRBV10-3|TRBJ2-1|TRBD1|once
CAISESRDRQYNEQFF
TGTGCCATCAGTGAGTCCCGGGACAGACAATACAATGAGCAGTTCTTC
>TRBV27|TRBJ1-6|TRBD1|.
CASSPRTGWRSPLHF
TGTGCCAGCAGTCCACGGACAGGGTGGAGGTCACCCCTCCACTTT
>TRBV27|TRBJ1-3|TRBD1|once
CASSPQGAISGNTIYF
TGTGCCAGCAGTCCCCAGGGGGCGATCTCTGGAAACACCATATATTTT
>TRBV24-1|TRBJ1-1|.|.
CATSDGRQAEAFF
TGTGCCACCAGTGACGGACGACAGGCTGAAGCTTTCTTT
>TRBV30|TRBJ2-7|.|.
CALERDRKPYEQYF
TGTGCCCTAGAGCGGGACAGGAAACCCTACGAGCAGTACTTC
>TRBV7-2|TRBJ1-1|TRBD1|.
CASSTPSTGGWNTEAFF
TGTGCCAGCAGCACCCCATCCACAGGGGGCTGGAACACTGAAGCTTTCTTT
>TRBV19|TRBJ2-7|.|few
CASKPAGESYEQYF
TGTGCCAGTAAGCCGGCAGGCGAATCCTACGAGCAGTACTTC
>TRBV5-4|TRBJ1-1|.|.
CASSFGGLTEAFF
TGTGCCAGCAGCTTTGGGGGGTTGACTGAAGCTTTCTTT
>TRBV11-2|TRBJ1-1|.|.
CASSLSLGGTEAFF
TGTGCCAGCAGCTTGAGTCTGGGAGGGACTGAAGCTTTCTTT
>TRBV19|TRBJ1-4|.|.
CASSRGGLANEKLFF
TGTGCCAGTAGTCGGGGGGGCTTGGCTAATGAAAAACTGTTTTTT
>TRBV5-8|TRBJ1-5|TRBD1|once
CASTMTGVGNQPQHF
TGTGCCAGCACTATGACAGGGGTCGGCAATCAGCCCCAGCATTTT
>TRBV9|TRBJ1-3|TRBD1|.
CASAPTGELGNTIYF
TGTGCCAGCGCCCCGACAGGGGAACTTGGAAACACCATATATTTT
>TRBV7-3|TRBJ2-7|.|.
CASSLRGLDEQYF
TGTGCCAGCAGCCTCCGAGGTTTGGACGAGCAGTACTTC
>TRBV11-2|TRBJ2-7|TRBD2|.
CASGAGLADFGYEQYF
TGTGCCAGCGGCGCGGGACTAGCGGATTTCGGCTACGAGCAGTACTTC
>TRBV5-6|TRBJ2-1|TRBD1|once
CASSLGRGREVF
TGTGCCAGCAGCTTGGGCAGGGGGCGCGAGGTCTTC
>TRBV4-2|TRBJ2-2|TRBD2|few
CASSPLTSGGSNTGELFF
TGTGCCAGCAGTCCTCTGACTAGCGGGGGTTCGAACACCGGGGAGCTGTTTTTT
>TRBV30|TRBJ1-2|TRBD1|.
CAWTKAGGYGYTF
TGTGCCTGGACTAAGGCAGGGGGCTATGGCTACACCTTC
>TRBV27|TRBJ1-6|.|.
CASSLAGNSPLHF
TGTGCCAGCAGTTTGGCGGGAAATTCACCCCTCCACTTT
>TRBV9|TRBJ1-1|.|.
CASSQHGQGRAEAFF
TGTGCCAGCAGCCAGCATGGGCAGGGGAGGGCTGAAGCTTTCTTT